This TCR beta chain stems from a study of blood T cell repertoires in COVID-19. Only in-frame clones appear in the TCRdb table, and some are missing; sequencing was by immunoSEQ multiplex PCR. The repertoire has 250,000 to 300,000 clones, around 83% of them found once; the top ten carry roughly 5%. Concerning this clone: Its ends do not fully match the called genes, so a read error is possible.

The CDR3 consists of 12 residues. Germline V gene sequence: CDR1 MNHEY, CDR2 SVGAGI. The chain joins TRBV6-5 to TRBJ2-1, with D unresolved. The sequence derives from a man older than 75 with acute or convalescent COVID-19. The sequenced sample consisted of peripheral blood. This chain's CDR3 is CASSNPYNEQFF. For the CDR3, the DNA is TGTGCCAGCAGTAATCCCTATAATGAGCAGTTCTTC.